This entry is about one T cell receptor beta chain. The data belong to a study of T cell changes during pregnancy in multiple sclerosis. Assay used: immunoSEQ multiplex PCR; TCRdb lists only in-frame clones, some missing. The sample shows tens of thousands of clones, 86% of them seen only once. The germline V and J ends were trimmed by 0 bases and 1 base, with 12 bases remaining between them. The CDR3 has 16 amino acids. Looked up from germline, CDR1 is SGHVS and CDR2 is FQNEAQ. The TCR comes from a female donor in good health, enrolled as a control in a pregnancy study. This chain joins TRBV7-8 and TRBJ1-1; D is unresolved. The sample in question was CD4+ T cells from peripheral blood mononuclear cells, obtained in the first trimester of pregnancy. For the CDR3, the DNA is TGTGCCAGCAGCTTAGCCGCATTGACAAGGAACACTGAAGCTTTCTTT. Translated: CASSLAALTRNTEAFF.